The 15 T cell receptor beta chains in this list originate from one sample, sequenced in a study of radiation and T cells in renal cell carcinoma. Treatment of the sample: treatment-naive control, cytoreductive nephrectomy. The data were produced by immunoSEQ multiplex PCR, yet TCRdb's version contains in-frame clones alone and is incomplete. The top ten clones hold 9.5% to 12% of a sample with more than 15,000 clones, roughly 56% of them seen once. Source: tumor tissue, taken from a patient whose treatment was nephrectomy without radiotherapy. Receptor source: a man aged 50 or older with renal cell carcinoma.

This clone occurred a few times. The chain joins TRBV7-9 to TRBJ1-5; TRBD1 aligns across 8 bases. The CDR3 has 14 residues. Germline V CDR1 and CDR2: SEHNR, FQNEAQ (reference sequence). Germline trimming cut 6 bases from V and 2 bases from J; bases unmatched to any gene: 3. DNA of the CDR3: TGTGCCAGCAGTCAGGGGGCGGGCAATCAGCCCCAGCATTTT. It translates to CASSQGAGNQPQHF.

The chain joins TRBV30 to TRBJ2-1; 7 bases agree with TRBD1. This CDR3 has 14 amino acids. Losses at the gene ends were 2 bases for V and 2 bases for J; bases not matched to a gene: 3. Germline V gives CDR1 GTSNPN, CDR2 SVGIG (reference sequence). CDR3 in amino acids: CAWSRGQAYNEQFF. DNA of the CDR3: TGTGCCTGGAGTCGCGGACAGGCCTACAATGAGCAGTTCTTC.

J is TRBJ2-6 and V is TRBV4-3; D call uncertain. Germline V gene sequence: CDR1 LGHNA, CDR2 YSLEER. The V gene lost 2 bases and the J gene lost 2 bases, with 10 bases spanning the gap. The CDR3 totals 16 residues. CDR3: CASSQRAGTGANVLTF. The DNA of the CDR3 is TGCGCCAGCAGCCAACGGGCAGGAACTGGGGCCAACGTCCTGACTTTC.

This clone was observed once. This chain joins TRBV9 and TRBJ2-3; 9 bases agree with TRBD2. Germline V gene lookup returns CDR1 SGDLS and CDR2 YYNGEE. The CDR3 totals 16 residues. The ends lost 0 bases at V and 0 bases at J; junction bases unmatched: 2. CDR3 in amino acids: CASSVASGDSTDTQYF. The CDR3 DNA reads TGTGCCAGCAGCGTAGCTAGCGGGGATAGCACAGATACGCAGTATTTT. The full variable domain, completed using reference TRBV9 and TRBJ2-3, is DSGVTQTPKHLITATGQRVTLRCSPRSGDLSVYWYQQSLDQGLQFLIQYYNGEERAKGNILERFSAQQFPDLHSELNLSSLELGDSALYFCASSVASGDSTDTQYFGPGTRLTVL.

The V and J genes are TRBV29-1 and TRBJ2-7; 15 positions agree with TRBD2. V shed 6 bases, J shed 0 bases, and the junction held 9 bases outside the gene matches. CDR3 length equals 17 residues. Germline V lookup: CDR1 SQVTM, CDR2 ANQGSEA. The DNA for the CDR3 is TGCAGCGTGATCCCGGGACTAGCGGGAGGACGCTCCTACGAGCAGTACTTC. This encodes CSVIPGLAGGRSYEQYF.

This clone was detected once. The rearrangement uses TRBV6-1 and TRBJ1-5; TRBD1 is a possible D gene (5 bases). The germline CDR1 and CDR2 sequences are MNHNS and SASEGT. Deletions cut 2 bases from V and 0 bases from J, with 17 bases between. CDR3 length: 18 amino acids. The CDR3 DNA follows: TGTGCCAGCAGTGAATCAAGGCAGGGACCCTATAGCAATCAGCCCCAGCATTTT. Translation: CASSESRQGPYSNQPQHF.

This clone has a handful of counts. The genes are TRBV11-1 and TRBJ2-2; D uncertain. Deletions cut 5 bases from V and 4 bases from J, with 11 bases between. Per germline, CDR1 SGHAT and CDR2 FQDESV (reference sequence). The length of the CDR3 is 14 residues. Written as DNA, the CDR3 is TGTGCCAGCAGCCGAAGTGCTGGCACCGGGGAGCTGTTTTTT. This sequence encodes CASSRSAGTGELFF.

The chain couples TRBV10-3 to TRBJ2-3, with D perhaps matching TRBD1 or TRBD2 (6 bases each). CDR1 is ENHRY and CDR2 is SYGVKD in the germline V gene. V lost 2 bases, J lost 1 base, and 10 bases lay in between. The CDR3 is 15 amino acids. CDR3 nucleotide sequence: TGTGCCATCAGTGAGGGGGGGCGACGCACAGATACGCAGTATTTT. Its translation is CAISEGGRRTDTQYF.

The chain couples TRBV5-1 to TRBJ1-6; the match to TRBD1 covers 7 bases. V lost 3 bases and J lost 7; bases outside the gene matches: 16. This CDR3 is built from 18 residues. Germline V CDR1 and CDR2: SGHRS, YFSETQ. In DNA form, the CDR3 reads TGCGCCAGCAGCTCAACCCTGAGAAGACAGGGCGACAATTCACCCCTCCACTTT. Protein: CASSSTLRRQGDNSPLHF.

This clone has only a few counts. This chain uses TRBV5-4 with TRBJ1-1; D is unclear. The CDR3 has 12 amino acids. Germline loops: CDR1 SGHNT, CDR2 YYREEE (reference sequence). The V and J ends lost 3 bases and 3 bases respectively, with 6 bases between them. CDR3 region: CASSSRDTEAFF. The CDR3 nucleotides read TGTGCCAGCAGCTCCAGAGACACTGAAGCTTTCTTT.

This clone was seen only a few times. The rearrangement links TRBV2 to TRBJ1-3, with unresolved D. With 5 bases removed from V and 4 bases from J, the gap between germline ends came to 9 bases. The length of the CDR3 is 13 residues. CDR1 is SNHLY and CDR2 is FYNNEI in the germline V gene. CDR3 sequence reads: CASSRGSGNTIYF. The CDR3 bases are TGTGCCAGCAGTAGAGGGAGCGGAAACACCATATATTTT. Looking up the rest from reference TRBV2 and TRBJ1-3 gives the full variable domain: EPEVTQTPSHQVTQMGQEVILRCVPISNHLYFYWYRQILGQKVEFLVSFYNNEISEKSEIFDDQFSVERPDGSNFTLKIRSTKLEDSAMYFCASSRGSGNTIYFGEGSWLTVV.

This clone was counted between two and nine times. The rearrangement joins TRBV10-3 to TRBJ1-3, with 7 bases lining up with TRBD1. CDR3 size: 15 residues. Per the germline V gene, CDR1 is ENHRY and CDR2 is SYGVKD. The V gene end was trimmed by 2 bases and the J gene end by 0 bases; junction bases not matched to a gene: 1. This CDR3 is CAISEDRDSGNTIYF. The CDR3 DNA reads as TGTGCCATCAGTGAGGACAGGGACTCTGGAAACACCATATATTTT.

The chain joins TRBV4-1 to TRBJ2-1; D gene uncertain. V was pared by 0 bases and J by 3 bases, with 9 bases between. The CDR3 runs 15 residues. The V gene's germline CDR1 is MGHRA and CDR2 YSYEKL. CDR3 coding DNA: TGCGCCAGCAGCCAAGATCTGGGATTCTACAATGAGCAGTTCTTC. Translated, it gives CASSQDLGFYNEQFF.

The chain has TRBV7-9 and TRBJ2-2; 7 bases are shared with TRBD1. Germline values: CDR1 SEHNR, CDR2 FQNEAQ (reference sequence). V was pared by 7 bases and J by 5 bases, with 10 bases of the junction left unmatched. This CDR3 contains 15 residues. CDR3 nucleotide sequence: TGTGCCAGCACCCAGTCAGGGGGTTTTACCGGGGAGCTGTTTTTT. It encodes CASTQSGGFTGELFF.

CDR3 sequence reads: CASRGQGSDGYTF. In nucleotides, the CDR3 is TGTGCCAGCAGAGGACAGGGGAGCGATGGCTACACCTTC. The J gene is TRBJ1-2, the V gene TRBV28, with TRBD1 matching 9 bases. Trimming cost V 6 bases and J 6 bases; bases outside gene matches: 5. The germline gives CDR1 MDHEN, CDR2 SYDVKM. The CDR3 has 13 residues.